This TCR beta chain derives from a study of blood T cell repertoires in COVID-19. Study information: Italy, Spain and the United States were the sources of the convalescent and acute COVID-19 samples. T cells, B-cell-depleted T cells, or PBMCs supplied cDNA or gDNA.

V was clipped by 3 bases and J by 10 bases, with 28 bases between them. CDR3 length: 19 amino acids. Germline lookup yields CDR1 MDHEN and CDR2 SYDVKM. Authors' methods: Nucleated cell number was recorded as an estimate derived from reference gene primer amplification. Data came from immunoSEQ multiplex PCR; TCRdb stores just in-frame clones and leaves some out. That table is the source of V, J and clone size, and D and trimming were worked out from the DNA. The sample records approximately 270,000 clones, around 88% being singletons. The J gene is TRBJ1-6, the V gene TRBV28; weak D call: TRBD1 (6 bases). The TCR comes from a man aged 25 to 45 with acute or convalescent COVID-19. Sequencing was carried out using peripheral blood. For the CDR3, the DNA is TGTGCCAGCAGTTTCGGGTGGCAGCTAATCAGGGGCCAATGGTCACCCCTCCACTTT. The encoded protein is CASSFGWQLIRGQWSPLHF.